This T cell receptor (beta chain) was observed in a study of vaccination and CD4 T cells after COVID-19. Study-wide context: Overlapping peptides of the spike proteins of SARS-CoV-2, HCoV-NL63, HCoV-OC43 and HCoV-229E were used for cell stimulation.

The V gene's germline CDR1 is SGHTS and CDR2 YDEGEE. CDR3 length: 14 amino acids. J gave up 4 bases and V 3 bases, and 4 bases lay outside the gene matches. Cultured CD4+ T cell DNA was sequenced using the Oncomine TCR Beta short-read assay. Researchers extracted genomic DNA from CD4+ T cells that had been cultured. TCRdb fed the PCR reads into MiXCR, producing one record per CDR3 protein. The data show around 10,000 distinct CDR3 sequences, around 35% seen once. Indicated treatment: roughly 10-day PBMC culture with coronavirus spike peptide pools or control peptides (ViraFEST assay). From the unexposed donor, CD4+ T cells were collected ahead of the COVID-19 pandemic (2011-2018). Testing used SARS-CoV-2 S/N and four cold-coronavirus spikes on unexposed-donor CD4+ T cells, cells permitting. About this clonotype itself: Its target is unknown.

Sequenced: CD4+ T cells from blood, cultured in vitro. The origin of this receptor is a human donor in good health. The chain combines TRBV5-8 with TRBJ1-3; TRBD1 matches at 7 bases. Here the CDR3 DNA reads TGTGCCAGCAGCTCCGGGACAGTAGGAAACACCATATATTTT. Amino acids: CASSSGTVGNTIYF.